What follows are 9 T cell receptor beta chains derived from one specimen sequenced in a study of cytomegalovirus exposure and HLA in healthy donors (dated by TCRdb to the late 2010s). Libraries were built with the immunoSEQ multiplex PCR assay. For the multiplex PCR, a mixture combining 60 forward primers for TCR Vbeta segments and 13 reverse primers for TCR Jbeta segments was used. Held by TCRdb, this immuneACCESS table contains in-frame sequences only and omits some clones. Under half of the omission traces to an unresolved V gene where checked; the cause of the rest is unknown. A total of tens of thousands of clones appear in this sample, roughly two thirds of them only once. The top ten clonotypes cover around 6.5% of the sample. The sequencing input was PBMCs. The source is a woman in her 30s in good health and CMV-seronegative.

This clone has just a few counts. The chain employs TRBV6-5 and TRBJ1-5, with D perhaps matching TRBD1 (5 bases). Per the germline V gene, CDR1 is MNHEY and CDR2 is SVGAGI. Deletions cut 8 bases from V and 4 bases from J, with 12 bases between. The CDR3 length is 13 residues. CDR3 nucleotide sequence: TGTGCCAGCCGCTGGGGCCCAAATCAGCCCCAGCATTTT. This gives the protein CASRWGPNQPQHF.

V gene TRBV7-9 combines with J gene TRBJ2-7; unclear D gene. The germline V gene has CDR1 SEHNR and CDR2 FQNEAQ (reference sequence). There are 12 residues in the CDR3. The ends were cut back, 4 bases at V and 6 bases at J, with 10 bases in the middle. This CDR3 is CASSSTRPEQYF. The CDR3 DNA sequence: TGTGCCAGCAGCTCCACTCGTCCCGAGCAGTACTTC.

The gene calls are TRBV29-1 and TRBJ2-5; a weak D match, TRBD2 (5 bases). Judging by the DNA end, TRBJ2-7 fits better; the J call may be wrong. CDR3 length equals 13 residues. Germline V gene sequence: CDR1 SQVTM, CDR2 ANQGSEA. In DNA form, the CDR3 reads TGCAGCGTTGAAGTCGGCCGGGGTTACGAGCAGTACTTC. Its translation: CSVEVGRGYEQYF.

A few counts support this clone. J is TRBJ2-1 and V is TRBV28; a possible D gene is TRBD2 (6 bases). The V gene's germline CDR1 is MDHEN and CDR2 SYDVKM. This CDR3 is 15 amino acids long. V shed 6 bases and J shed 2 bases, with 14 bases lying between them. The CDR3 sequence is CASRSAEGAYNEQFF. The CDR3 DNA follows: TGTGCCAGCAGATCCGCGGAGGGAGCCTACAATGAGCAGTTCTTC.

The chain is built from TRBV4-1 and TRBJ2-5; TRBD2 aligns across 7 bases. The CDR3 loop spans 17 amino acids. CDR1 and CDR2 from the germline V gene are MGHRA and YSYEKL. V trimming: 0 bases; J trimming: 5 bases; junction bases outside the gene matches: 12. CDR3 bases: TGCGCCAGCAGCCAAGAAGGCTCACTAGCGAGGGGCGAGACCCAGTACTTC. Translation: CASSQEGSLARGETQYF.

This chain joins TRBV9 and TRBJ2-1; D perhaps matches TRBD2 (7 bases). Germline CDR1 reads SGDLS; CDR2 reads YYNGEE. The length of the CDR3 is 14 residues. The V and J ends lost 0 bases and 8 bases respectively, with 12 bases between them. As DNA, the CDR3 is TGTGCCAGCAGCGTAGGGCGGGGGCGCGATGAGCAGTTCTTC. Translation: CASSVGRGRDEQFF.

This chain joins TRBV9 and TRBJ2-1; TRBD1 aligns across 10 bases. V gave up 1 base and J gave up 7 bases; unmatched junction bases: 5. This CDR3 is 15 amino acids long. CDR1 is SGDLS, CDR2 YYNGEE, per germline. The CDR3 protein is CASSVSGTGDNEQFF. In DNA, the CDR3 is TGTGCCAGCAGCGTATCCGGGACAGGGGATAATGAGCAGTTCTTC.

With respect to this clone: Mismatch with germline at one junction end may stem from a read error. The rearrangement uses TRBV28 and TRBJ2-1, with D unresolved. The CDR3 runs 11 residues. CDR1 MDHEN and CDR2 SYDVKM come from the germline V gene. CDR3 in amino acids: CTSSPQDEQFF. For the CDR3, the DNA is TGTACCAGCAGTCCGCAGGATGAGCAGTTCTTC.

This chain connects TRBV19 to TRBJ2-2, with a possible D match to TRBD2 (6 bases). The germline V gene encodes CDR1 LNHDA and CDR2 SQIVND (reference sequence). This CDR3 spans 14 amino acids. The ends were cut back, 0 bases at V and 7 bases at J, with 9 bases in the middle. The CDR3 sequence: CASSIDRGFGELFF. CDR3 nucleotides: TGTGCCAGTAGTATAGATCGGGGGTTCGGGGAGCTGTTTTTT.